The 18 T cell receptor beta chains in this list originate from one sample, sequenced in a study of T cells in Graves' hyperthyroidism and ophthalmopathy (dated by TCRdb to the late 2010s). Libraries came from multiplex PCR. The sequencing machine was an Illumina HiSeq 2000. TCR beta CDR3 regions were amplified from RNA transcripts. A first-round RT-PCR of the TCR CDR3 used the HTBI primer set with the Qiagen OneStep RT-PCR kit. In TCRdb, the public reads were trimmed at Q25 with fastp and aligned with MiXCR, with productive beta chains retained. Each CDR3 protein appears once, grouped with its most common genes and DNA. The sample has 500,000 to 650,000 distinct CDR3 sequences on record, around 13% of them singletons. The ten largest clonotypes hold roughly 13% of the sample. Sequencing input: blood. The receptors were sampled from a woman aged 40 to 49 with Graves' hyperthyroidism.

The table lists this clonotype with many counts. The chain couples TRBV5-6 to TRBJ2-1, with D possibly TRBD2 on 6 matching bases. V lost 4 bases and J 2 bases, leaving 13 bases between the germline ends. Germline V gene sequence: CDR1 SGHDT, CDR2 YYEEEE. CDR3 length: 15 amino acids. The CDR3 protein is CASSRRDSPYNEQFF. The CDR3 DNA follows: TGTGCCAGCAGCCGCCGGGACTCCCCCTACAATGAGCAGTTCTTC.

The genes are TRBV30 and TRBJ1-1, with D unresolved. The CDR3 has 11 amino acids. Germline V gene lookup returns CDR1 GTSNPN and CDR2 SVGIG (reference sequence). Trimming left V 5 bases short and J 6 bases short, with 10 bases between. As DNA, the CDR3 is TGTGCCTGGGGCAGAAAACCTGAAGCTTTCTTT. This codes for CAWGRKPEAFF.

This clonotype was detected many times. The chain recombines TRBV12-3 or TRBV12-4 with TRBJ2-1, with TRBD2 matching over 8 bases. CDR3 length: 14 amino acids. Trimming took 7 bases from V and 7 from J; bases not matched to a gene: 9. The CDR3 spells CASTPGGPSNEQFF. For the CDR3, the DNA is TGTGCCAGCACCCCGGGAGGGCCTAGTAATGAGCAGTTCTTC.

The J gene is TRBJ1-2, the V gene TRBV12-3 or TRBV12-4; 8 positions agree with TRBD1. This CDR3 has 13 amino acids. Trimming took 5 bases from V and 8 from J; bases not matched to a gene: 7. The CDR3 loop reads CASSPQGAEGYTF. DNA for the CDR3: TGTGCCAGCAGTCCTCAGGGGGCTGAAGGCTACACCTTC.

This clonotype has at least ten counts. This chain connects TRBV30 to TRBJ2-2; no reliable D call. V was trimmed by 3 bases and J by 5 bases, leaving 7 bases between them. The germline gives CDR1 GTSNPN, CDR2 SVGIG (reference sequence). The CDR3 runs 12 residues. CDR3 in amino acids: CAWRKGTGELFF. In nucleotides, the CDR3 is TGTGCCTGGAGGAAGGGTACCGGGGAGCTGTTTTTT.

The chain recombines TRBV30 with TRBJ1-1, with D unresolved. V dropped 3 bases and J dropped 0 bases, with 11 bases sitting between them. The CDR3 extends over 14 amino acids. The germline CDR1 and CDR2 sequences are GTSNPN and SVGIG (reference sequence). CDR3 coding DNA: TGTGCCTGGAGAAGGAGAGGACTGAACACTGAAGCTTTCTTT. It yields the protein CAWRRRGLNTEAFF.

With respect to this clonotype: One end of the junction does not line up with germline, which may come from a read error. The rearrangement links TRBV7-9 to TRBJ1-1; D is uncertain. This CDR3 has 17 amino acids. CDR1 SEHNR and CDR2 FQNEAQ come from the germline V gene (reference sequence). The CDR3 is CASTLTRGGRMNTEAFF. In DNA form, the CDR3 reads TGTGCCAGCACCTTAACCCGAGGAGGGCGCATGAACACTGAAGCTTTCTTT.

This clonotype was found many times. The chain is built from TRBV14 and TRBJ2-5; D unresolved. Trimming cost V 1 base and J 7 bases, with 10 bases left between them. This CDR3 comprises 13 residues. Germline V lookup: CDR1 SGHDN, CDR2 FVKESK. In DNA, the CDR3 is TGTGCCAGCAGCCAAGTTGGGTCAGGGACCCAGTACTTC. Translated: CASSQVGSGTQYF.

This clonotype was counted between two and nine times. One junction end does not reproduce the germline sequence, and a read error may be involved. The chain has TRBV30 and TRBJ1-1; D uncertain. The CDR3 loop spans 11 amino acids. Germline CDR1 is GTSNPN and CDR2 is SVGIG (reference sequence). The CDR3 nucleotides read TGTGCATGGAGGGTACAGTCTGAAGCTTTCTTT. It translates to CAWRVQSEAFF.

Only one count was recorded for this clonotype. This sequence may be a read error, since a much larger clone differs from it by one base. The rearrangement links TRBV10-3 to TRBJ2-5, with D possibly matching TRBD2 (6 bases). Deletions cut 2 bases from V and 2 bases from J, with 9 bases between. CDR3 length equals 14 residues. CDR1 and CDR2 from the germline V gene are ENHRY and SYGVKD. CDR3 DNA sequence: TGTGCCATCAGTGAGGCAGGACTACAAGAGACCCAGTACTTC. This encodes CAISEAGLQETQYF.

In its sample, this clonotype was seen a few times. V is TRBV4-2 and J is TRBJ2-6, with D hard to call. Trimming shortened V by 1 base and J by 2 bases, and 9 bases separated the two germline ends. CDR3 length: 16 amino acids. CDR1 and CDR2 (germline): LGHNA, YNFKEQ. CDR3 region: CASSQGAGPGANVLTF. For the CDR3, the DNA is TGTGCCAGCAGCCAAGGGGCTGGGCCTGGGGCCAACGTCCTGACTTTC.

In this sample, this clonotype turned up a few times. This sequence joins TRBV5-1 and TRBJ2-5; D remains unclear. Trimming took off 1 base at V and 4 bases at J, with 11 bases between the two ends. The CDR3 covers 14 residues. Per germline, CDR1 SGHRS and CDR2 YFSETQ. The CDR3 DNA reads as TGCGCCAGCAGCTTGTCGACGGTGGTAGAGACCCAGTACTTC. It translates to CASSLSTVVETQYF.

The chain combines TRBV18 with TRBJ2-7; 10 positions match TRBD1. The J segment lost 6 bases and the V segment lost 6 bases, leaving 11 bases of the junction unmatched. The CDR3 contains 15 residues. The germline gives CDR1 KGHSH, CDR2 LQKENI. CDR3 nucleotide sequence: TGTGCCAGCTCCGCGGCCTGGGACAGGGGAAGCGAGCAGTACTTC. It specifies CASSAAWDRGSEQYF.

This clonotype was counted a few times. The V and J genes are TRBV9 and TRBJ2-3, with 13 bases lining up with TRBD2. The CDR3 covers 16 residues. V lost 4 bases and J lost 4; bases outside the gene matches: 6. Germline loops: CDR1 SGDLS, CDR2 YYNGEE. CDR3 DNA sequence: TGTGCCAGCAGCTCCGGACTAGCGGGAGTTGCAGATACGCAGTATTTT. It translates to CASSSGLAGVADTQYF. The variable domain in full, completed from reference TRBV9 and TRBJ2-3, reads DSGVTQTPKHLITATGQRVTLRCSPRSGDLSVYWYQQSLDQGLQFLIQYYNGEERAKGNILERFSAQQFPDLHSELNLSSLELGDSALYFCASSSGLAGVADTQYFGPGTRLTVL.

This clonotype was picked up many times. J is TRBJ2-7 and V is TRBV27; 9 bases map to TRBD2. Per the germline V gene, CDR1 is MNHEY and CDR2 is SMNVEV (reference sequence). V shed 5 bases and J 2 bases; nucleotides not matched to a gene: 7. This CDR3 comprises 15 residues. The CDR3: CASSPGRGGAYEQYF. CDR3 sequence (DNA): TGTGCCAGCAGTCCCGGGCGGGGGGGGGCCTACGAGCAGTACTTC.

This clonotype was seen many times. The rearrangement joins TRBV28 to TRBJ1-2; no clear D. The length of the CDR3 is 13 residues. V lost 6 bases and J lost 0, with 8 bases in between. Looked up from germline, CDR1 is MDHEN and CDR2 is SYDVKM. The chain's CDR3 is CASSQTTNYGYTF. The DNA for the CDR3 is TGTGCCAGCAGCCAAACAACTAACTATGGCTACACCTTC.

This clonotype was counted at least ten times. The chain couples TRBV4-1 to TRBJ1-2; TRBD1 matches at 7 bases. V shed 4 bases, J shed 1 base, and the junction held 3 bases outside the gene matches. The CDR3 has 14 residues. Germline V gene data show CDR1 as MGHRA and CDR2 as YSYEKL. CDR3 sequence (DNA): TGCGCCAGCAGCCCCCAGGGGGTTAACTATGGCTACACCTTC. Its protein product is CASSPQGVNYGYTF.

This clonotype was seen many times. V is TRBV3-1 and J is TRBJ2-1; 7 bases are a match to TRBD2. CDR3 size: 19 residues. Germline-derived CDR1 and CDR2 are LGHDT and YNNKEL (reference sequence). V trimming: 4 bases; J trimming: 4 bases; junction bases outside the gene matches: 19. CDR3 DNA sequence: TGTGCCAGCAGCCCCAGAGGGGTAGCGGGCTTGTGGAAATACAATGAGCAGTTCTTC. Translated: CASSPRGVAGLWKYNEQFF.